The 2 T cell receptor beta chains below all came from one sample that was sequenced in a study of blood T cells in healthy people across ages. For the second PCR, which ran for 7 to 11 cycles, a sample-barcoded 5' primer and a J-beta primer mix were used. One entry per CDR3 protein, called by TCRdb with MiXCR from the 5' RACE reads. The sample consists of 1.2 million to 1.5 million distinct CDR3 sequences, roughly 45% of them appearing once. What was sequenced was blood. The receptors derive from a woman aged 18-29 years in good health.

The CDR3: CASSEAGGTFSYEQYF. The CDR3 DNA sequence: TGTGCCAGCAGTGAAGCCGGTGGGACCTTCTCCTACGAGCAGTACTTC. The chain links TRBV2 to TRBJ2-7; D might be TRBD1 or TRBD2, each matching 5 bases. The CDR3 is made up of 16 amino acids. The germline CDR1 and CDR2 sequences are SNHLY and FYNNEI. Trimming removed 0 bases from V and 0 bases from J, with 12 bases in between.

Turning to this clonotype: Germline and junction disagree at one end, which may indicate a read error. The chain carries TRBV6-5 and TRBJ2-2; D is perhaps TRBD2 (6 bases). CDR1 and CDR2 from the germline V gene are MNHEY and SVGAGI. The CDR3 is 15 residues long. The CDR3 protein is CASSFGGTLAGGLFF. The CDR3 DNA reads TGTGCCAGCAGTTTTGGGGGGACTTTAGCCGGGGGGCTGTTTTTT.